The 5 T cell receptor beta chains below all came from one sample that was sequenced in a study of CD4+ T cells in melanoma. Method: immunoSEQ multiplex PCR; TCRdb's copy keeps in-frame clones and lacks some. Of 8,500 to 10,000 clones in the sample, about 78% were seen once. The specimen was tumor tissue. These TCRs come from a human donor with melanoma.

There are a few counts of this clone. This chain links TRBV25-1 with TRBJ2-7, with D uncertain. CDR3 length equals 11 residues. Germline loops: CDR1 MGHDK, CDR2 SYGVNS. Trimming took 3 bases from V and 3 from J, leaving 3 bases between them. The CDR3 DNA is TGTGCCAGCAGTGAGGTCTACGAGCAGTACTTC. Translated: CASSEVYEQYF.

The chain joins TRBV5-1 to TRBJ2-5; the D gene is possibly TRBD1 (5 bases). Germline assignment: CDR1 SGHRS and CDR2 YFSETQ. The CDR3 length is 16 residues. Trimming stripped 0 bases from V and 1 base from J, with 13 bases between. Here the CDR3 reads CASSLGQLSLQETQYF. The CDR3 DNA reads as TGCGCCAGCAGCTTGGGACAGCTTAGCCTCCAAGAGACCCAGTACTTC. Filled out from reference TRBV5-1 and TRBJ2-5, the complete variable domain reads KAGVTQTPRYLIKTRGQQVTLSCSPISGHRSVSWYQQTPGQGLQFLFEYFSETQRNKGNFPGRFSGRQFSNSRSEMNVSTLELGDSALYLCASSLGQLSLQETQYFGPGTRLLVL.

This chain links TRBV18 with TRBJ1-5; possible D gene TRBD1, 6 bases. The ends were cut back, 3 bases at V and 6 bases at J, with 12 bases in the middle. Germline V gene sequence: CDR1 KGHSH, CDR2 LQKENI. CDR3 length: 14 residues. The CDR3 bases are TGTGCCAGCTCACCCGGGGGGGCCGGTCAGCCCCAGCATTTT. This codes for CASSPGGAGQPQHF. Supplemented by reference TRBV18 and TRBJ1-5, the full variable domain reads NAGVMQNPRHLVRRRGQEARLRCSPMKGHSHVYWYRQLPEEGLKFMVYLQKENIIDESGMPKERFSAEFPKEGPSILRIQQVVRGDSAAYFCASSPGGAGQPQHFGDGTRLSIL.

J is TRBJ1-5 and V is TRBV5-1; D call uncertain. Germline CDR1 is SGHRS and CDR2 is YFSETQ. This CDR3 spans 14 amino acids. V lost 0 bases and J 7 bases, leaving 11 bases between the germline ends. CDR3 region: CASSLVSGSQPQHF. The CDR3 DNA is TGCGCCAGCAGCTTGGTTTCGGGGTCACAGCCCCAGCATTTT.

The CDR3 DNA reads as TGCAGCGTGGGAATGACAGGGGCCTATGGCTACACCTTC. Translated, it gives CSVGMTGAYGYTF. The J gene is TRBJ1-2, the V gene TRBV29-1; 8 bases line up with TRBD1. V lost 6 bases and J lost 4; bases outside the gene matches: 7. The germline V gene has CDR1 SQVTM and CDR2 ANQGSEA. CDR3 length: 13 residues.